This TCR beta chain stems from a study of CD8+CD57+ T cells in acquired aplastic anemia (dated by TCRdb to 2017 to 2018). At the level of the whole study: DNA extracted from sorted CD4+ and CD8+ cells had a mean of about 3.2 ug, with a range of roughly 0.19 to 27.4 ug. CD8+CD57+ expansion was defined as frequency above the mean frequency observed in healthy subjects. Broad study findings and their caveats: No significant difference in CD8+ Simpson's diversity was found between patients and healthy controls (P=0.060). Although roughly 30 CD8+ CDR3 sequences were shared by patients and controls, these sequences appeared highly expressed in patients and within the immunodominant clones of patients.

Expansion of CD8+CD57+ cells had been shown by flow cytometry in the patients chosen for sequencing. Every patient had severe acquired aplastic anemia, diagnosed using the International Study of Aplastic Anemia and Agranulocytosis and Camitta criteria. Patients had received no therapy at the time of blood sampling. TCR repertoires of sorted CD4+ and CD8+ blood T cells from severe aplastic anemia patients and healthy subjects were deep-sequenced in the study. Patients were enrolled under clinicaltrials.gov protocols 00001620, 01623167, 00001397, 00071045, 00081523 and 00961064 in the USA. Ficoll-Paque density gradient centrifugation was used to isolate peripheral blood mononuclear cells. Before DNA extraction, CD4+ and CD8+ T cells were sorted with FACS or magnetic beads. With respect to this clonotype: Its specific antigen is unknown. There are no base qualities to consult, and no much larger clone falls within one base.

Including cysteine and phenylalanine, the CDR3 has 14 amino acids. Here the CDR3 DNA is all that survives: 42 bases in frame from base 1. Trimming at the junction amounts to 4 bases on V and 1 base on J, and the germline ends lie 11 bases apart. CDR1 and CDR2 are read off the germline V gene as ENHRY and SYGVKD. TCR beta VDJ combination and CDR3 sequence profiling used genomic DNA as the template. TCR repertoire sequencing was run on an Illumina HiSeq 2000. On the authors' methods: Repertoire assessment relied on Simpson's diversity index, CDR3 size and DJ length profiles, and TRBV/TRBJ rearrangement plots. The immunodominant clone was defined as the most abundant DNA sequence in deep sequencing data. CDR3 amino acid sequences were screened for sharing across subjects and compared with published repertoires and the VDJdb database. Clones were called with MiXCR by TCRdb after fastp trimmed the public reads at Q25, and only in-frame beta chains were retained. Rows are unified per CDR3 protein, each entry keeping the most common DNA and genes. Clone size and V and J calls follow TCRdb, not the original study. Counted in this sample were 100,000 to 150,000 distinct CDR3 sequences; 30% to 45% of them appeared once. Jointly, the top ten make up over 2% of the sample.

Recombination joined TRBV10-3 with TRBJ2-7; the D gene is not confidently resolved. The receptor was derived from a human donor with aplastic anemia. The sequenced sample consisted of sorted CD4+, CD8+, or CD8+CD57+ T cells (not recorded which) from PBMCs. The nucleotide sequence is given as TGTGCCATCAGTGTAGGGTCCATTTCCTACGAGCAGTACTTC. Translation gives CAISVGSISYEQYF.